The rows below give T cell receptor beta chains drawn from one sample of a study of control samples from healthy donors and cancer patients. Profiling relied on immunoSEQ multiplex PCR, and the TCRdb table lists in-frame clones only, not all of them. The data show roughly 150,000 clones, around 90% seen once. Sequencing was carried out using blood. These receptors were collected from a man aged 25 to 45 in good health. The CDR3 runs from the conserved cysteine through the conserved F or W. Fields, in order: D gene, clone size, V gene, J gene, CDR3 protein, CDR3 DNA. The D gene is left open where the match is weak. A clone size is listed for some rows: how often the clone was seen (once, few, many), or a class if it is expanded.

d_call: NA; clone_size: NA; v_call: TRBV18; j_call: TRBJ2-3; cdr3_aa: CASSPRPPAADTQYF; cdr3_nt: TGTGCCAGCTCACCCCGCCCCCCGGCGGCAGATACGCAGTATTTT
d_call: NA; clone_size: NA; v_call: TRBV19; j_call: TRBJ1-1; cdr3_aa: CASTLAHFGTEAFF; cdr3_nt: TGTGCCAGTACCCTCGCCCATTTTGGGACTGAAGCTTTCTTT
d_call: NA; clone_size: NA; v_call: TRBV9; j_call: TRBJ1-1; cdr3_aa: CASSVDGGGANTEAFF; cdr3_nt: TGTGCCAGCAGCGTAGATGGTGGGGGCGCGAACACTGAAGCTTTCTTT
d_call: NA; clone_size: NA; v_call: TRBV7-3; j_call: TRBJ1-1; cdr3_aa: CASSLSLNTEAFF; cdr3_nt: TGTGCCAGCAGCTTATCGCTGAACACTGAAGCTTTCTTT
d_call: NA; clone_size: NA; v_call: TRBV9; j_call: TRBJ2-2; cdr3_aa: CASSVDVRGRSATGELFF; cdr3_nt: TGTGCCAGCAGCGTAGATGTTCGAGGGAGATCGGCCACCGGGGAGCTGTTTTTT
d_call: TRBD2; clone_size: NA; v_call: TRBV7-2; j_call: TRBJ2-5; cdr3_aa: CASSLPSGRAQYF; cdr3_nt: TGTGCCAGCAGCTTACCTAGCGGACGGGCCCAGTACTTC
d_call: NA; clone_size: NA; v_call: TRBV29-1; j_call: TRBJ1-1; cdr3_aa: CSATENTEAFF; cdr3_nt: TGCAGCGCCACCGAGAACACTGAAGCTTTCTTT
d_call: NA; clone_size: NA; v_call: TRBV27; j_call: TRBJ2-5; cdr3_aa: CASSPSHGRETQYF; cdr3_nt: TGTGCCAGCAGTCCCTCGCATGGCCGAGAGACCCAGTACTTC
d_call: NA; clone_size: NA; v_call: TRBV29-1; j_call: TRBJ1-1; cdr3_aa: CSVEVQGLNTEAFF; cdr3_nt: TGCAGCGTTGAAGTGCAGGGACTGAACACTGAAGCTTTCTTT
d_call: TRBD1; clone_size: NA; v_call: TRBV4-1; j_call: TRBJ2-1; cdr3_aa: CASSQAGTGGWDEQFF; cdr3_nt: TGCGCCAGCAGCCAAGCCGGGACAGGGGGCTGGGATGAGCAGTTCTTC
d_call: NA; clone_size: NA; v_call: TRBV6-6; j_call: TRBJ2-4; cdr3_aa: CASSYGGDRTPYIQYF; cdr3_nt: TGTGCCAGCAGTTACGGGGGGGACAGGACTCCCTACATTCAGTACTTC
d_call: NA; clone_size: NA; v_call: TRBV14; j_call: TRBJ1-1; cdr3_aa: CASSQGWRGSNTEAFF; cdr3_nt: TGTGCCAGCAGCCAAGGGTGGCGGGGGAGCAACACTGAAGCTTTCTTT
d_call: NA; clone_size: NA; v_call: TRBV7-2; j_call: TRBJ1-5; cdr3_aa: CASSLNQYNQPQHF; cdr3_nt: TGTGCCAGCAGCTTAAATCAGTACAATCAGCCCCAGCATTTT
d_call: NA; clone_size: NA; v_call: TRBV7-2; j_call: TRBJ2-1; cdr3_aa: CASSPGTATYNEQFF; cdr3_nt: TGTGCCAGCAGCCCTGGGACCGCCACATACAATGAGCAGTTCTTC
d_call: TRBD1; clone_size: NA; v_call: TRBV9; j_call: TRBJ2-7; cdr3_aa: CASSDRDRGLNEQYF; cdr3_nt: TGTGCCAGCAGCGACCGGGACAGGGGGTTAAACGAGCAGTACTTC
d_call: TRBD1; clone_size: NA; v_call: TRBV23-1; j_call: TRBJ1-4; cdr3_aa: CATQGAEKLFF; cdr3_nt: TGCGCCACCCAGGGGGCTGAAAAACTGTTTTTT
d_call: TRBD1; clone_size: NA; v_call: TRBV9; j_call: TRBJ1-1; cdr3_aa: CASSVGGTGGTEAFF; cdr3_nt: TGTGCCAGCAGCGTAGGAGGGACAGGGGGTACTGAAGCTTTCTTT
d_call: TRBD2; clone_size: NA; v_call: TRBV5-1; j_call: TRBJ2-4; cdr3_aa: CASSLGSKREMTKNIQYF; cdr3_nt: TGCGCCAGCAGCTTGGGTTCAAAGCGGGAGATGACCAAAAACATTCAGTACTTC
d_call: TRBD1; clone_size: NA; v_call: TRBV6-2/TRBV6-3; j_call: TRBJ2-7; cdr3_aa: CASSYVRTGVNDEQYF; cdr3_nt: TGTGCCAGCAGTTACGTAAGGACAGGGGTAAATGACGAGCAGTACTTC
d_call: NA; clone_size: NA; v_call: TRBV2; j_call: TRBJ1-5; cdr3_aa: CASSQGRYSNQPQHF; cdr3_nt: TGTGCCAGCAGCCAAGGGCGGTATAGCAATCAGCCCCAGCATTTT
d_call: TRBD1; clone_size: NA; v_call: TRBV6-5; j_call: TRBJ1-2; cdr3_aa: CASSRTGSFYGYTF; cdr3_nt: TGTGCCAGCAGCCGGACAGGGTCCTTTTATGGCTACACCTTC
d_call: TRBD2; clone_size: NA; v_call: TRBV19; j_call: TRBJ2-3; cdr3_aa: CASSSRSGGLSTDTQYF; cdr3_nt: TGTGCCAGTAGTAGTAGGAGCGGGGGGTTGAGCACAGATACGCAGTATTTT
d_call: NA; clone_size: NA; v_call: TRBV19; j_call: TRBJ2-2; cdr3_aa: CASFGGRGPGELFF; cdr3_nt: TGTGCCAGTTTCGGGGGCCGAGGTCCCGGGGAGCTGTTTTTT
d_call: TRBD1; clone_size: NA; v_call: TRBV15; j_call: TRBJ2-7; cdr3_aa: CATRKRGQGLYEQYF; cdr3_nt: TGTGCCACCAGAAAGAGGGGACAGGGTCTCTACGAGCAGTACTTC
d_call: TRBD1; clone_size: NA; v_call: TRBV7-2; j_call: TRBJ1-1; cdr3_aa: CASSSREGAIMNTEAFF; cdr3_nt: TGTGCCAGCAGCTCGAGGGAGGGGGCCATAATGAACACTGAAGCTTTCTTT
d_call: TRBD1; clone_size: NA; v_call: TRBV5-5; j_call: TRBJ1-1; cdr3_aa: CASSTRDRGSTEAFF; cdr3_nt: TGTGCCAGCAGCACCCGGGACAGGGGGAGTACTGAAGCTTTCTTT
d_call: TRBD2; clone_size: once; v_call: TRBV18; j_call: TRBJ2-7; cdr3_aa: CASSPGLAGYYEQYF; cdr3_nt: TGTGCCAGCTCACCTGGACTAGCGGGGTACTACGAGCAGTACTTC
d_call: TRBD2; clone_size: NA; v_call: TRBV4-3; j_call: TRBJ2-1; cdr3_aa: CASSQDRAGVKVF; cdr3_nt: TGCGCCAGCAGCCAAGATAGAGCGGGAGTCAAGGTCTTC
d_call: NA; clone_size: NA; v_call: TRBV28; j_call: TRBJ1-5; cdr3_aa: CASQTTGGGNQPQHF; cdr3_nt: TGTGCCAGCCAGACGACCGGGGGGGGGAATCAGCCCCAGCATTTT